Listed here is a single T cell receptor beta chain. The CDR3 extends over 14 amino acids. The V gene's germline CDR1 is SGHVS and CDR2 FQNEAQ. The ends lost 1 base at V and 9 bases at J; junction bases unmatched: 6. Method: immunoSEQ multiplex PCR; TCRdb's copy keeps in-frame clones and lacks some. Among 3,500 to 4,500 clones listed, 75% to 95% were seen once. This sample is part of a study of tumor T cells in aggressive B-cell lymphoma. The gene calls are TRBV7-8 and TRBJ2-3, with 8 bases aligning to TRBD2. Material: tumor tissue. The sequence came from an adult with diffuse large B cell lymphoma. CDR3 in DNA: TGTGCCAGCAGCTTAGGCCTAGCGGGTTGGACGCAGTATTTT. Encoded protein: CASSLGLAGWTQYF.